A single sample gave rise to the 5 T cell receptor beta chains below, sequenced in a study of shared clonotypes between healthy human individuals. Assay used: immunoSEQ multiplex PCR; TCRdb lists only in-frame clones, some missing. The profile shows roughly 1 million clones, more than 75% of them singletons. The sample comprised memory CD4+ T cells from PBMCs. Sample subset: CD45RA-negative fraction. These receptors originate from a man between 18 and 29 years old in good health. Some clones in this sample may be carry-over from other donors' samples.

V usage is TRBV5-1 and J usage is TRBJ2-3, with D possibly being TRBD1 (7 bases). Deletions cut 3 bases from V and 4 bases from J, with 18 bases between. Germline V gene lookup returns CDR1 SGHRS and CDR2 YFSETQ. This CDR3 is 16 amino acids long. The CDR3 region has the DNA TGCGCCAGCAGCTGGGGGGACAGTGGGTGGCCAGATACGCAGTATTTT. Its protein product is CASSWGDSGWPDTQYF.

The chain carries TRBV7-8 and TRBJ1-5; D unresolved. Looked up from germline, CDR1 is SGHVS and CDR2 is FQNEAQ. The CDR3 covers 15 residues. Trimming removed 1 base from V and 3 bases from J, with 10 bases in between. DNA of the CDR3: TGTGCCAGCAGCTTAGTTAGTACAGCCAATCAGCCCCAGCATTTT. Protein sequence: CASSLVSTANQPQHF.

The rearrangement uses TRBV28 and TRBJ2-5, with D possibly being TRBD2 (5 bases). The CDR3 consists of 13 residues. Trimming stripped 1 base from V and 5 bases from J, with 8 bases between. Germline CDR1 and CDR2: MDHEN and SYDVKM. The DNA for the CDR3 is TGTGCCAGCAGTTTATACCTAGCCGAGACCCAGTACTTC. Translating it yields CASSLYLAETQYF.

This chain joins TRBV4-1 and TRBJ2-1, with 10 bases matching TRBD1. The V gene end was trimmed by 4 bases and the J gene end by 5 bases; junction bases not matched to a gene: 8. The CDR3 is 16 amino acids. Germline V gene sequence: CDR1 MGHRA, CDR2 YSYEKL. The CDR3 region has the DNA TGCGCCAGCAGCCGCTACTCGGACAGGGGGAACAATGAGCAGTTCTTC. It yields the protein CASSRYSDRGNNEQFF.

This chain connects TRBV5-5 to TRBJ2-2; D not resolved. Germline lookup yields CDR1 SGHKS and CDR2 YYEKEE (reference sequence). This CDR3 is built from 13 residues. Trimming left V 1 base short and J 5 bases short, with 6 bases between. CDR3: CASSLMGTGELFF. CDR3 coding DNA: TGTGCCAGCAGCTTGATGGGAACCGGGGAGCTGTTTTTT.